The 28 T cell receptor beta chains below were found in one sample sequenced in a study of long-term antiretroviral therapy in people with HIV. Assay version v3.0 of immunoSEQ was used, and it was run at survey level. Clones were read by immunoSEQ multiplex PCR, and TCRdb kept only the in-frame ones, dropping some. The sample yields about 34,000 clones, roughly three quarters seen once. The sample in question was unsorted PBMCs, obtained 1.9 years after starting antiretroviral therapy. The receptor source for this set is a man aged 18 to 30 with HIV.

The chain has TRBV27 and TRBJ2-5; 9 bases align to TRBD1. Germline loops: CDR1 MNHEY, CDR2 SMNVEV (reference sequence). V lost 4 bases to trimming and J lost 7 bases; unmatched junction nucleotides: 4. CDR3 length: 13 amino acids. The CDR3 here is CASSYRGQGTQYF. The CDR3 bases are TGTGCCAGCAGTTACCGGGGACAGGGGACCCAGTACTTC.

The chain combines TRBV7-2 with TRBJ1-2; a possible D gene is TRBD1 (6 bases). Germline-derived CDR1 and CDR2 are SGHTA and FQGNSA. Trimming pared 6 bases from V and 6 bases from J, leaving 17 bases between. This CDR3 has 14 amino acids. CDR3 bases: TGTGCCAGCAGTTTCTTCGCCCGGGACAATGGCTACACCTTC. This encodes CASSFFARDNGYTF.

The gene calls are TRBV28 and TRBJ2-2; D gene unclear. V was shortened by 6 bases and J by 0 bases, with 8 bases between the two germline ends. CDR1 MDHEN and CDR2 SYDVKM come from the germline V gene. The CDR3 consists of 14 residues. This chain's CDR3 is CASSVATNTGELFF. DNA of the CDR3: TGTGCCAGCAGCGTAGCAACGAACACCGGGGAGCTGTTTTTT. The variable domain in full, completed from reference TRBV28 and TRBJ2-2, reads DVKVTQSSRYLVKRTGEKVFLECVQDMDHENMFWYRQDPGLGLRLIYFSYDVKMKEKGDIPEGYSVSREKKERFSLILESASTNQTSMYLCASSVATNTGELFFGEGSRLTVL.

V and J are TRBV10-1 and TRBJ2-4, with D perhaps given as TRBD1 or TRBD2 (5 bases each). The CDR3 loop spans 13 amino acids. V lost 10 bases and J 9 bases, leaving 19 bases between the germline ends. Germline CDR1 is WNHNN and CDR2 is SYGVQD (reference sequence). CDR3 loop: CATIGEGPCIQYF. The CDR3 DNA reads as TGCGCCACCATCGGCGAGGGGCCCTGCATTCAGTACTTC.

The chain employs TRBV7-9 and TRBJ1-1, with 7 bases identical to TRBD1. V was pared by 4 bases and J by 7 bases, with 9 bases of the junction left unmatched. Per germline, CDR1 SEHNR and CDR2 FQNEAQ (reference sequence). The CDR3 has 14 amino acids. The CDR3 nucleotides are TGTGCCAGCAGCTCAACACAGGGGAAGGGTGAAGCTTTCTTT. Residues: CASSSTQGKGEAFF.

V and J are TRBV9 and TRBJ1-1; TRBD1 matches at 7 bases. CDR3 length: 15 residues. Germline trimming cut 3 bases from V and 5 bases from J; bases unmatched to any gene: 10. The V gene's germline CDR1 is SGDLS and CDR2 YYNGEE. In DNA, the CDR3 is TGTGCCAGCAGCGAGTACCAGGGGGAGCGAACTGAAGCTTTCTTT. Its protein product is CASSEYQGERTEAFF.

V and J are TRBV27 and TRBJ2-2; TRBD2 aligns across 12 bases. J gave up 6 bases and V 6 bases, and 8 bases lay outside the gene matches. Germline CDR1 MNHEY, CDR2 SMNVEV (reference sequence). CDR3 length equals 16 residues. CDR3 in DNA: TGTGCCAGCAGCCACACTAGCGGGAGGACTTCCGGGGAGCTGTTTTTT. Protein: CASSHTSGRTSGELFF.

V usage is TRBV28 and J usage is TRBJ1-6; the match to TRBD1 covers 7 bases. Per the germline V gene, CDR1 is MDHEN and CDR2 is SYDVKM. The CDR3 contains 16 residues. J lost 6 bases, V lost 2 bases, and 7 bases had no gene match. CDR3 bases: TGTGCCAGCAGTTTAACCGGGACAGTTCTTAATTCACCCCTCCACTTT. Encoded protein: CASSLTGTVLNSPLHF.

This chain links TRBV29-1 with TRBJ2-3; D not resolved. Germline CDR1 is SQVTM and CDR2 is ANQGSEA. The CDR3 has 11 residues. V lost 7 bases and J 2 bases, leaving 7 bases between the germline ends. The CDR3 DNA reads TGCAGCGCAAGGAACACAGATACGCAGTATTTT. This codes for CSARNTDTQYF.

The genes are TRBV21-1 and TRBJ1-2. TRBV21-1 is a pseudogene segment. CDR3 length: 14 amino acids. CDR3 protein: CASSKEPGHYGYTF. DNA for the CDR3: TGTGCCAGCAGCAAAGAGCCGGGGCACTATGGCTACACCTTC.

This chain connects TRBV27 to TRBJ2-1, with 8 nucleotides matching TRBD1. The germline gives CDR1 MNHEY, CDR2 SMNVEV (reference sequence). V was pared by 6 bases and J by 3 bases, with 4 bases of the junction left unmatched. The CDR3 is 14 residues long. For the CDR3, the DNA is TGTGCCAGCAGATCAGGGGGCGGCTACAATGAGCAGTTCTTC. It translates to CASRSGGGYNEQFF.

The chain is built from TRBV5-1 and TRBJ1-3, with D unclear. V dropped 1 base and J dropped 0 bases, with 8 bases sitting between them. The CDR3 covers 15 residues. CDR1 is SGHRS and CDR2 is YFSETQ in the germline V gene. Here the CDR3 reads CASSLFGSSGNTIYF. CDR3 DNA sequence: TGCGCCAGCAGCTTGTTTGGGAGCTCTGGAAACACCATATATTTT.

This rearrangement joins TRBV5-4 to TRBJ1-1; D remains ambiguous. Germline-derived CDR1 and CDR2 are SGHNT and YYREEE (reference sequence). The V end was cut by 3 bases, the J end by 1 base, with 16 bases between. This CDR3 contains 16 residues. The CDR3 spells CASSSITGRRNTEAFF. The CDR3 DNA sequence: TGTGCCAGCAGCTCTATAACGGGTAGGCGGAACACTGAAGCTTTCTTT.

In its sample, this clone was seen once. The chain couples TRBV6-5 to TRBJ2-3; D is uncertain. Trimming left V 5 bases short and J 4 bases short, with 7 bases between. The CDR3 is 12 residues long. Germline CDR1 MNHEY, CDR2 SVGAGI. The CDR3 region has the DNA TGTGCCAGCAGTGACACTTCAGATACGCAGTATTTT. Protein: CASSDTSDTQYF.

This clone was seen only a few times. The chain is built from TRBV6-5 and TRBJ2-7; D not certain. The CDR3 extends over 14 amino acids. CDR1 is MNHEY and CDR2 is SVGAGI in the germline V gene. Trimming removed 1 base from V and 3 bases from J, with 10 bases in between. The CDR3 DNA follows: TGTGCCAGCAGTTACTTGGATAGCCTCTACGAGCAGTACTTC. Its protein product is CASSYLDSLYEQYF.

The chain uses TRBV6-6 and TRBJ1-2; 10 nucleotides align to TRBD1. V lost 4 bases, J lost 7 bases, and 9 bases stayed unmatched. This CDR3 has 15 amino acids. The V gene's germline CDR1 is MNHNY and CDR2 SVGAGI (reference sequence). The CDR3 here is CASSSPRDRGSGYTF. CDR3 in DNA: TGTGCCAGCAGTTCCCCAAGGGACAGGGGAAGTGGCTACACCTTC.

This chain uses TRBV19 with TRBJ2-3, with TRBD1 matching over 8 bases. Germline CDR1 LNHDA, CDR2 SQIVND (reference sequence). Germline trimming cut 7 bases from V and 5 bases from J; bases unmatched to any gene: 14. This CDR3 has 16 amino acids. The CDR3 loop reads CASTQSGTGNIDTQYF. The CDR3 DNA follows: TGTGCCAGTACCCAATCCGGGACAGGTAATATAGATACGCAGTATTTT.

J is TRBJ2-7 and V is TRBV12-2; the table's TRBD1 call for D was not verified on the DNA. TRBV12-2 is given as a pseudogene. CDR3 length equals 12 residues. Here the CDR3 reads CASRLYRHEQYF. CDR3 nucleotides: TGTGCAAGTCGCCTATACAGGCACGAGCAGTACTTC.

This clone was observed a handful of times. The CDR3 is CASSVQNNYGYTF. The DNA for the CDR3 is TGTGCCAGCAGTGTTCAGAATAACTATGGCTACACCTTC. This chain connects TRBV6-1 to TRBJ1-2; D is ambiguous. The ends were cut back, 4 bases at V and 1 base at J, with 7 bases in the middle. The germline gives CDR1 MNHNS, CDR2 SASEGT. This CDR3 comprises 13 residues.

CDR3 DNA sequence: TGTGCCATCAGGACGACAGGGAGGCACTACGAGCAGTACTTC. It specifies CAIRTTGRHYEQYF. The chain couples TRBV10-3 to TRBJ2-7; D may be TRBD1 (7 bases). The CDR3 has 14 residues. With 6 bases removed from V and 3 bases from J, the gap between germline ends came to 15 bases. CDR1 and CDR2 from the germline V gene are ENHRY and SYGVKD.

V is TRBV4-1 and J is TRBJ1-1; maybe TRBD1 (5 bases). Germline-derived CDR1 and CDR2 are MGHRA and YSYEKL. The CDR3 runs 17 residues. Trimming took off 0 bases at V and 5 bases at J, with 19 bases between the two ends. CDR3 DNA: TGCGCCAGCAGCCAAGATACTGCCCTGGCAGGGTTGACTGAAGCTTTCTTT. Translation: CASSQDTALAGLTEAFF.

The gene calls are TRBV7-6 and TRBJ1-5; D possibly corresponds to TRBD1 (5 bases). The CDR3 contains 14 residues. Germline V gene data show CDR1 as SGHVS and CDR2 as FNYEAQ. Trimming left V 5 bases short and J 6 bases short, with 14 bases between. CDR3 loop: CASSQGAATQPQHF. DNA for the CDR3: TGTGCCAGCAGCCAAGGGGCTGCTACTCAGCCCCAGCATTTT.

This rearrangement joins TRBV2 to TRBJ1-2, with D unresolved. The CDR3 length is 13 residues. Germline loops: CDR1 SNHLY, CDR2 FYNNEI. V dropped 2 bases and J dropped 2 bases, with 6 bases sitting between them. CDR3 coding DNA: TGTGCCAGCAGTGAATGGCAGAACTATGGCTACACCTTC. Residues: CASSEWQNYGYTF.

The genes are TRBV28 and TRBJ2-1, with 12 bases matching TRBD2. CDR1 and CDR2 from the germline V gene are MDHEN and SYDVKM. The trim removed 7 bases at V and 10 bases at J, leaving 17 bases unmatched. The CDR3 has 17 amino acids. The CDR3 here is CASTPFGTSGSVFEQFF. The CDR3 bases are TGTGCCAGCACACCATTCGGGACTAGCGGGTCAGTATTCGAGCAGTTCTTC.

This clone was seen a single time. V and J are TRBV11-2 and TRBJ1-1; tentatively, D is TRBD1 (6 bases). This CDR3 contains 15 residues. Trimming removed 7 bases at V and 6 bases at J, with 21 bases between. Looked up from germline, CDR1 is SGHAT and CDR2 is FQNNGV. CDR3 bases: TGTGCCAGCACCACGGGTTGGCAGGGGAGGGCTGAAGCTTTCTTT. This encodes CASTTGWQGRAEAFF.

This rearrangement joins TRBV7-2 to TRBJ1-3; D is possibly TRBD1 (5 bases). Germline V gene data show CDR1 as SGHTA and CDR2 as FQGNSA. V was pared by 5 bases and J by 0 bases, with 8 bases between. The CDR3 totals 14 residues. The CDR3 loop is CASSPQGSGNTIYF. The CDR3 DNA reads TGTGCCAGCAGCCCCCAGGGCTCTGGAAACACCATATATTTT.

This sequence joins TRBV5-1 and TRBJ2-2; 8 nucleotides match TRBD2. Germline V gives CDR1 SGHRS, CDR2 YFSETQ. Trimming took 6 bases from V and 3 from J; bases not matched to a gene: 4. CDR3 length equals 14 residues. CDR3 coding DNA: TGCGCCAGCACCATCGGGGGGGACACCGGGGAGCTGTTTTTT. Residues: CASTIGGDTGELFF. Full variable domain (missing parts from reference TRBV5-1 and TRBJ2-2): KAGVTQTPRYLIKTRGQQVTLSCSPISGHRSVSWYQQTPGQGLQFLFEYFSETQRNKGNFPGRFSGRQFSNSRSEMNVSTLELGDSALYLCASTIGGDTGELFFGEGSRLTVL.

The chain uses TRBV5-5 and TRBJ1-2; D might be TRBD1 (5 bases). CDR3 length: 13 residues. Germline assignment: CDR1 SGHKS and CDR2 YYEKEE (reference sequence). V dropped 4 bases and J dropped 6 bases, with 13 bases sitting between them. The CDR3 loop reads CASSPWGTDGYTF. The CDR3 DNA is TGTGCCAGCAGCCCCTGGGGGACTGATGGCTACACCTTC.